A single sample gave rise to the 14 T cell receptor beta chains below, sequenced in a study of T cells in Graves' hyperthyroidism and ophthalmopathy. The source material, RNA transcripts, was used to amplify TCR beta CDR3 regions. RT-PCR in the first round (using the HTBI primer set) targeted the TCR CDR3. TCRdb re-called the multiplex PCR reads through MiXCR, storing one row per CDR3 protein. The profile shows hundreds of thousands of distinct CDR3 sequences, approximately 13% of them singletons. Material for sequencing was blood. The receptors here all came from a woman younger than 35 with Graves' hyperthyroidism.

CDR3 in amino acids: CASSQVSTDQETQYF. Here the CDR3 DNA reads TGTGCCAGCAGCCAAGTCTCGACAGACCAAGAGACCCAGTACTTC. This chain connects TRBV4-2 to TRBJ2-5; tentatively, D is TRBD1 (5 bases). Germline V gives CDR1 LGHNA, CDR2 YNFKEQ. V dropped 1 base and J dropped 0 bases, with 9 bases sitting between them. This CDR3 is built from 15 residues.

This clonotype was counted at least ten times. V gene TRBV24-1 combines with J gene TRBJ1-2; D is unresolved. The germline V gene encodes CDR1 KGHDR and CDR2 SFDVKD. The CDR3 covers 15 residues. Deletions cut 1 base from V and 5 bases from J, with 13 bases between. CDR3 region: CATSDFSSGKYGYTF. CDR3 nucleotide sequence: TGTGCCACCAGTGATTTTTCATCCGGAAAATATGGCTACACCTTC.

Ten or more counts support this clonotype. The chain is built from TRBV28 and TRBJ2-7; either TRBD1 or TRBD2 may supply D (6 bases each). Germline loops: CDR1 MDHEN, CDR2 SYDVKM. Trimming pared 3 bases from V and 3 bases from J, leaving 12 bases between. The CDR3 covers 14 residues. This chain's CDR3 is CASSFGGQVYEQYF. The CDR3 DNA is TGTGCCAGCAGTTTTGGGGGGCAAGTCTACGAGCAGTACTTC.

The CDR3 nucleotides read TGTGCCAGCAGTTACACTAGCGCTGGATACGAGCAGTACTTC. Amino acids: CASSYTSAGYEQYF. The rearrangement uses TRBV5-6 and TRBJ2-7; 7 bases map to TRBD2. CDR3 length: 14 amino acids. Germline V CDR1 and CDR2: SGHDT, YYEEEE. The V segment lost 5 bases and the J segment 4 bases; nucleotides outside the gene matches: 9.

The rearrangement joins TRBV19 to TRBJ2-5; D possibly uses TRBD1 or TRBD2 (5 bases each). This CDR3 region has 14 residues. Between the trimmed V and J ends, which lost 4 bases and 5 bases, there was a span of 14 bases. CDR1 is LNHDA and CDR2 is SQIVND in the germline V gene (reference sequence). In DNA, the CDR3 is TGTGCCAGTAGTACGGGGCTTGATGGGGAGACCCAGTACTTC. Its translation is CASSTGLDGETQYF.

This sequence joins TRBV19 and TRBJ1-6; perhaps TRBD1 as D (5 bases). The CDR3 runs 12 residues. The V end was cut by 8 bases, the J end by 8 bases, with 10 bases between. Germline lookup yields CDR1 LNHDA and CDR2 SQIVND (reference sequence). In DNA, the CDR3 is TGTGCCAGTCTCGGGGGAGATTCACCCCTCCACTTT. It translates to CASLGGDSPLHF. Variable domain in full (rest from reference TRBV19 and TRBJ1-6): DGGITQSPKYLFRKEGQNVTLSCEQNLNHDAMYWYRQDPGQGLRLIYYSQIVNDFQKGDIAEGYSVSREKKESFPLTVTSAQKNPTAFYLCASLGGDSPLHFGNGTRLTVT.

The sample holds a few counts of this clonotype. J is TRBJ1-3 and V is TRBV12-3 or TRBV12-4, with TRBD1 identical over 9 bases. The CDR3 is made up of 16 amino acids. The ends lost 10 bases at V and 3 bases at J; junction bases unmatched: 13. Written as DNA, the CDR3 is TGTGCCATCCACCCCGAACAGGGGGCGTTTGGAAACACCATATATTTT. Its protein is CAIHPEQGAFGNTIYF.

This clonotype was counted at least ten times. The rearrangement links TRBV5-1 to TRBJ2-1; 12 bases match TRBD1. V dropped 7 bases and J dropped 9; count of bases not matched to a gene: 8. Germline CDR1 reads SGHRS; CDR2 reads YFSETQ. The CDR3 covers 14 residues. The chain's CDR3 is CASGDRGRKGEQFF. The DNA of the CDR3 is TGCGCCAGCGGGGACAGGGGGCGAAAGGGTGAGCAGTTCTTC.

The CDR3 DNA reads TGCAGTCACATTCGCCCCACCGGAGGGAGGGATTCACCCCTCCACTTT. Its translation: CSHIRPTGGRDSPLHF. J is TRBJ1-6 and V is TRBV20-1; D is undetermined. Trimming removed 8 bases from V and 8 bases from J, with 25 bases in between. This CDR3 spans 16 amino acids. CDR1 and CDR2 (germline): DFQATT, SNEGSKA (reference sequence).

This clonotype was observed a few times. The chain carries TRBV11-2 and TRBJ2-1; unclear D gene. There are 12 residues in the CDR3. The V end was cut by 2 bases, the J end by 7 bases, with 6 bases between. The germline V gene encodes CDR1 SGHAT and CDR2 FQNNGV. The CDR3 loop is CASSLSSNEQFF. CDR3 DNA: TGTGCCAGCAGCTTATCCTCTAATGAGCAGTTCTTC. Together with reference TRBV11-2 and TRBJ2-1, the CDR3 gives the full variable domain: EAGVAQSPRYKIIEKRQSVAFWCNPISGHATLYWYQQILGQGPKLLIQFQNNGVVDDSQLPKDRFSAERLKGVDSTLKIQPAKLEDSAVYLCASSLSSNEQFFGPGTRLTVL.

This clonotype came up many times. The genes are TRBV20-1 and TRBJ1-3; 9 bases line up with TRBD1. Trimming removed 6 bases from V and 1 base from J; junction bases left unmatched: 1. CDR1 is DFQATT, CDR2 SNEGSKA, per germline (reference sequence). This CDR3 has 13 amino acids. In DNA, the CDR3 is TGCAGTGCCGACAGGGGGTCTGGAAACACCATATATTTT. The encoded protein is CSADRGSGNTIYF.

This clonotype was seen ten or more times. V is TRBV12-3 or TRBV12-4 and J is TRBJ1-1; 7 nucleotides match TRBD1. This CDR3 spans 16 amino acids. V shed 3 bases, J shed 5 bases, and the junction held 12 bases outside the gene matches. CDR3 residues: CASSFSGGGRNTEAFF. CDR3 nucleotides: TGTGCCAGCAGTTTTTCAGGGGGGGGGAGGAATACTGAAGCTTTCTTT.

In nucleotides, the CDR3 is TGCGCCAGCAGCCAAGTTACCCGAGCTCCTAACTATGGCTACACCTTC. Protein sequence: CASSQVTRAPNYGYTF. The rearrangement uses TRBV4-1 and TRBJ1-2, with D unclear. The CDR3 spans 16 residues. Germline V gene data show CDR1 as MGHRA and CDR2 as YSYEKL. Trimming cost V 1 base and J 0 bases, with 12 bases left between them.

This clonotype was observed at least ten times. The chain couples TRBV6-1 to TRBJ1-4; 8 bases fit TRBD1. In germline, CDR1 is MNHNS, CDR2 SASEGT. V gave up 4 bases and J gave up 2 bases; unmatched junction bases: 6. CDR3 length equals 16 residues. The CDR3 DNA is TGTGCCAGCAGTGTCCTCGACAGGGGCACTAATGAAAAACTGTTTTTT. It codes for CASSVLDRGTNEKLFF.